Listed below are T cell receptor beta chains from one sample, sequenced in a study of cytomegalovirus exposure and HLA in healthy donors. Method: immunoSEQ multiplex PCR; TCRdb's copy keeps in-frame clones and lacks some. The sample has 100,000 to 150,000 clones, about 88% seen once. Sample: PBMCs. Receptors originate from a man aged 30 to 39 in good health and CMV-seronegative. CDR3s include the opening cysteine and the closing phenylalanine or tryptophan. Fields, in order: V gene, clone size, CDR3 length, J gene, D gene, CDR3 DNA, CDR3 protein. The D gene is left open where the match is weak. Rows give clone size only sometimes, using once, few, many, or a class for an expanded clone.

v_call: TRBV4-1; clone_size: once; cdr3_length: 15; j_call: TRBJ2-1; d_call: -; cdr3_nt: TGCGCCAGCAGCCAAGAAGATCGAGCCTACAATGAGCAGTTCTTC; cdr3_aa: CASSQEDRAYNEQFF
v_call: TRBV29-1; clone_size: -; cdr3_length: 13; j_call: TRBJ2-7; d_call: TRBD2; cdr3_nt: TGCAGCTCAGCGGGAGGGTCCAACTACGAGCAGTACTTC; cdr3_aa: CSSAGGSNYEQYF
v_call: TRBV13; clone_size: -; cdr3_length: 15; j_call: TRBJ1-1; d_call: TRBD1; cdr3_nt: TGTGCCAGCAGCATCCGCGGACAGGGGAACACTGAAGCTTTCTTT; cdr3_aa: CASSIRGQGNTEAFF
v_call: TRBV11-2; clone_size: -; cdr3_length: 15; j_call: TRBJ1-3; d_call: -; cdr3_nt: TGTGCCAGCAGCTTAGGAGGTGGGGAGAGAAACACCATATATTTT; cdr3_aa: CASSLGGGERNTIYF
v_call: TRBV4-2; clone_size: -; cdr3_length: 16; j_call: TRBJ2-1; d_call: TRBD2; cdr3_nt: TGTGCCAGCAGCCAAGCAATGACTAGCGGGGGCAATGAGCAGTTCTTC; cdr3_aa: CASSQAMTSGGNEQFF
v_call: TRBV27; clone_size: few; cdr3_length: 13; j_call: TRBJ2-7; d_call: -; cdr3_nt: TGTGCCAGCCGGTCGGGGGTGGCCTACGAGCAGTACTTC; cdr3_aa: CASRSGVAYEQYF
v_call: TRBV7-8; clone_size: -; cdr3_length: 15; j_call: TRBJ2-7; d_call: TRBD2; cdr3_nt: TGTGCCAGCAGCTTAGAATTAGCGGGGACCTACGAGCAGTACTTC; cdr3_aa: CASSLELAGTYEQYF
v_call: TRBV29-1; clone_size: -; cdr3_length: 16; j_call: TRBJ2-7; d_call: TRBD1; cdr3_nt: TGCAGCGTTGAATCTAAGGGGACAGGGGCCTCCTACGAGCAGTACTTC; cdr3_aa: CSVESKGTGASYEQYF
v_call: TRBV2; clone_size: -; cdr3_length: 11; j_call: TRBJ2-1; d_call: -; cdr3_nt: TGTGCCAGCAGATTAGAGGTTGAGCAGTTCTTC; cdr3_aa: CASRLEVEQFF
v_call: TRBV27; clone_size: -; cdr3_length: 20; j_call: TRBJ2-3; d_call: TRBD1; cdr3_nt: TGTGCCAGCAGTAAAACCCGACAGGGGGCTCGAATCGGAGTCACAGATACGCAGTATTTT; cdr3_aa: CASSKTRQGARIGVTDTQYF
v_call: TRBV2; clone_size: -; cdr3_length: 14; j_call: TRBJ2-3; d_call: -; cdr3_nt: TGTGCCAGCAAGGAACTAGTAAACACAGATACGCAGTATTTT; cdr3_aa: CASKELVNTDTQYF
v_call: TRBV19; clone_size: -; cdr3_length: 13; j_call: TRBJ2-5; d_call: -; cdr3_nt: TGTGCCAGTAGTATCAGTGGCGGAGAGACCCAGTACTTC; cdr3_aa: CASSISGGETQYF
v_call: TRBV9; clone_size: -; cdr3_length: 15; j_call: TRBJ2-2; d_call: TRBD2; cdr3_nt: TGTGCCAGCAGCGTAGCTAGGGCGGGAGTGGGGGAGCTGTTTTTT; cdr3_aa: CASSVARAGVGELFF
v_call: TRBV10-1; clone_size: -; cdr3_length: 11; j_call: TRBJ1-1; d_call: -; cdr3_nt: TGCGCCAGCAGTGATCGGGTAGGAGCTTTCTTT; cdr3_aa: CASSDRVGAFF
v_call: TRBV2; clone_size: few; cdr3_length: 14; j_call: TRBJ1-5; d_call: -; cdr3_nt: TGTGCCAGCAGTGAACAGGTTAGCAATCAGCCCCAGCATTTT; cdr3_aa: CASSEQVSNQPQHF
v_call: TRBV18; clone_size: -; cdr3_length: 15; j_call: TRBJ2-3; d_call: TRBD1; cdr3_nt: TGTGCCAGCTCTTCGGGACAGGGGACCACAGATACGCAGTATTTT; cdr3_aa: CASSSGQGTTDTQYF
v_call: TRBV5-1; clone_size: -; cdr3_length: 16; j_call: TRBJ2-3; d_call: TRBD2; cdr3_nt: TGCGCCAGCAGCTTGGCCGGAGCGGGAACCACAGATACGCAGTATTTT; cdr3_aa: CASSLAGAGTTDTQYF
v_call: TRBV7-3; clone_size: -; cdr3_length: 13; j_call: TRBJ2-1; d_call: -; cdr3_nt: TGTGCCAGCAGCTGGGGAGACCCCAATGAGCAGTTCTTC; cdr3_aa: CASSWGDPNEQFF
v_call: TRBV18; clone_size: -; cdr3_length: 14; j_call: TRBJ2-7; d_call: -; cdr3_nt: TGTGCCAGCTCACCATTGGACACCTCCTACGAGCAGTACTTC; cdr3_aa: CASSPLDTSYEQYF
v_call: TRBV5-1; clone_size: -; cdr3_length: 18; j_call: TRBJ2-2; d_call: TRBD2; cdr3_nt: TGCGCCAGCAGCGCAAAACTAGCGGGAGGGCCAAATGGCGGGGAGCTGTTTTTT; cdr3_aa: CASSAKLAGGPNGGELFF
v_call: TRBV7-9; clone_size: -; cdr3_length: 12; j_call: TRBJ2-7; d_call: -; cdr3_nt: TGTGCCAGCAGCCCGGGACTCTACGAGCAGTACTTC; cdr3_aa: CASSPGLYEQYF
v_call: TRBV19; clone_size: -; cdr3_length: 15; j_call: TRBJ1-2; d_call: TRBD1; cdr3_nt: TGTGCCAGTAGTCAAGTAGGGACAGTATGGTGGGGCTACACCTTC; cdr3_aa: CASSQVGTVWWGYTF
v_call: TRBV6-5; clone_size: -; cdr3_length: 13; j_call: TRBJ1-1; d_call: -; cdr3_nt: TGTGCCAGCAGTTACACACTGAACACTGAAGCTTTCTTT; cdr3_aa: CASSYTLNTEAFF
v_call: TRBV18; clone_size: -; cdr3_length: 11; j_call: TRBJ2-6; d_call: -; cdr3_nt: TGTGCCAGCTCGCCGGGGGAAGACCTGACTTTC; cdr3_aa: CASSPGEDLTF
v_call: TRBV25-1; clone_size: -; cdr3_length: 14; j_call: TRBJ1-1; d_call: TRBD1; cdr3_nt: TGTGCCAGCAGTGAATCTACAGGGGGCACTGAAGCTTTCTTT; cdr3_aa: CASSESTGGTEAFF
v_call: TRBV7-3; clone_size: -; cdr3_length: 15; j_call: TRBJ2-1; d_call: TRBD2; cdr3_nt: TGTGCCAGCAGAACTAGCGGGAGGGCATCCAATGAGCAGTTCTTC; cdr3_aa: CASRTSGRASNEQFF
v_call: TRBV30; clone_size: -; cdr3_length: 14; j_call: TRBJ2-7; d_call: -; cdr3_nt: TGTGCCAGCACACGGGACACCGAAACCTACGAGCAGTACTTC; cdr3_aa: CASTRDTETYEQYF
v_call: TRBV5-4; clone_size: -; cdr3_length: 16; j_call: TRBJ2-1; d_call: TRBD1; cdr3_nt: TGTGCCAGCAGCGTCCCTCCGGGACAGGGGGCCTGGGAGCAGTTCTTC; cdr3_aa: CASSVPPGQGAWEQFF
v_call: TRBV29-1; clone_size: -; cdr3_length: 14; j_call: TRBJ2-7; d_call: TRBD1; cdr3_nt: TGCAGCGTACGAGACAGGGGGATGAGTAACGAGCAGTACTTC; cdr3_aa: CSVRDRGMSNEQYF
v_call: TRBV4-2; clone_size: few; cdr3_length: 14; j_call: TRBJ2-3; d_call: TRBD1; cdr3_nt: TGTGCCAGCAGCCGAGGGACAGGGACAGATACGCAGTATTTT; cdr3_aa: CASSRGTGTDTQYF
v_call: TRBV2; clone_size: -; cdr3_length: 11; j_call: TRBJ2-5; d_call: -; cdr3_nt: TGTGCCAGCACCGCGTCGGAGACCCAGTACTTC; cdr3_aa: CASTASETQYF
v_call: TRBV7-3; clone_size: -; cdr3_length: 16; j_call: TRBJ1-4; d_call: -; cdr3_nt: TGTGCCAGCAGCTTAACAATATCCGCAACTAATGAAAAACTGTTTTTT; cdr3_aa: CASSLTISATNEKLFF
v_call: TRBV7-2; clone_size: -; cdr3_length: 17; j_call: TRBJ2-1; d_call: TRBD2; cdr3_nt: TGTGCCAGCAGCAAAGGGACTAGCGGGGGTTCCTACAATGAGCAGTTCTTC; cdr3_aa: CASSKGTSGGSYNEQFF
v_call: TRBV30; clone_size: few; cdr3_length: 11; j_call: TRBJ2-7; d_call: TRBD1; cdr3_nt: TGTGCCTGGTCAGACAGGGACGAGCAGTACTTC; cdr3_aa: CAWSDRDEQYF
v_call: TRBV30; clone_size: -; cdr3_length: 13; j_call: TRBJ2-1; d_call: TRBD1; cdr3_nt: TGTGCCGGACAGGGGGCCTCGAGGAATGAGCAGTTCTTC; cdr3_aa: CAGQGASRNEQFF
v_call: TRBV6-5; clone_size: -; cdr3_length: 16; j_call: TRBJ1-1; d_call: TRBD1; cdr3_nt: TGTGCCAGCAGTTACGGGACGGGACAGGTGAACACTGAAGCTTTCTTT; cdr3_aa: CASSYGTGQVNTEAFF
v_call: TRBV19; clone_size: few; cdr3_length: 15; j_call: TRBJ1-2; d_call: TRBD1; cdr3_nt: TGTGCCAGTAGTATACCCGGGACAGGGAGCTATGGCTACACCTTC; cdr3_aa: CASSIPGTGSYGYTF
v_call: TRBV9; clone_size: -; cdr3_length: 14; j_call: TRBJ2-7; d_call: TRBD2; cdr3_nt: TGTGCCAGCAGCCAGAGTCCTAGCGGTCTGGAGCAGTACTTC; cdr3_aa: CASSQSPSGLEQYF